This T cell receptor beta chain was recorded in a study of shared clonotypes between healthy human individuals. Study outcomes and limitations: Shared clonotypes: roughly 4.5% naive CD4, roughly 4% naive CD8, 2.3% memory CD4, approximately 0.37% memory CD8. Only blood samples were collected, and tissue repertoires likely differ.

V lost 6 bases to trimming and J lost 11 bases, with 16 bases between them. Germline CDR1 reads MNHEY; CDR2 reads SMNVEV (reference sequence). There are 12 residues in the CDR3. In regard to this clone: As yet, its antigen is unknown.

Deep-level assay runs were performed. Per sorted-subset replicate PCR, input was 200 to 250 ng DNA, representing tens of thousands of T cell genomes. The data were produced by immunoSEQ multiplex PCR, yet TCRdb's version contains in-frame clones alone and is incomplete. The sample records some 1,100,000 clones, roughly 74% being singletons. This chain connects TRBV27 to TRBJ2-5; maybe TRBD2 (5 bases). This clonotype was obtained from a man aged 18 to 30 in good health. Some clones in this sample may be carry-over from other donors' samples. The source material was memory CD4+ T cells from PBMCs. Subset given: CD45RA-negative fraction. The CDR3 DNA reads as TGTGCCAGCAGCCCCACGGGGATAGAGCAGTACTTC. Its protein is CASSPTGIEQYF.